The rows below give T cell receptor beta chains drawn from one sample of a study of blood T cells in healthy people across ages. A single record per CDR3 protein comes from TCRdb applying MiXCR to the 5' RACE reads. The sample includes about 1.4 million distinct CDR3 sequences, roughly 59% of them seen just once. The sequenced sample consisted of blood. The receptors come from a man between 18 and 35 years old in good health. Both conserved end residues are part of each CDR3. D genes are given only for firm matches. Clone size is shown for a subset of rows, as once, few, many or a class of expanded clone.

d_call j_call clone_size v_call cdr3_nt cdr3_aa
NA TRBJ2-5 few TRBV7-9 TGTGCCAGCAGCTTCCTAAAGGAAAGGAGCGTTTTTAAGACCCAGTACTTC CASSFLKERSVFKTQYF
NA TRBJ1-6 few TRBV3-1 TGTGCCAGTCACCGGGGGGATAATTCACCCCTCCACTTT CASHRGDNSPLHF
NA TRBJ1-4 NA TRBV4-1 TGCGCCAGCAGCCACCCGTATGAAAAACTGTTTTTT CASSHPYEKLFF
NA TRBJ2-5 NA TRBV2 TGTGCCAGCAGTGATCAAGGGAAGATACAAGAGACCCAGTACTTC CASSDQGKIQETQYF
NA TRBJ2-3 once TRBV6-1 TGTGCCAGCAGTCCAACCTTCATCAGAGGGGGAACCACAGATACGCAGTATTTT CASSPTFIRGGTTDTQYF
TRBD1 TRBJ2-5 NA TRBV7-2 TGTGCCAGCAGCTTAGGAGGGGACAGGGGACGAGAGACCCAGTACTTC CASSLGGDRGRETQYF
TRBD2 TRBJ2-1 NA TRBV20-1 TGCAGTGCTACCAATCCGACTAGCGGGGAGGACAATGAGCAGTTCTTC CSATNPTSGEDNEQFF
TRBD1 TRBJ2-4 NA TRBV4-1 TGCGCCAGCAGCCAAGGAGGCTCTACAGGGACAGGGAGAAACATTCAGTACTTC CASSQGGSTGTGRNIQYF
TRBD2 TRBJ2-1 NA TRBV12-3/TRBV12-4 TGTGCCAGCAATGGGGGACTATACTACAATGAGCAGTTCTTC CASNGGLYYNEQFF
TRBD1 TRBJ2-7 few TRBV25-1 TGTGCCAGCAGTGATCGACAGGGATATGACGAGCAGTACTTC CASSDRQGYDEQYF
NA TRBJ2-7 NA TRBV20-1 TGCAGTGCTAGCAGCCCGGACCGCTACGAGCAGTACTTC CSASSPDRYEQYF
NA TRBJ2-7 few TRBV6-2/TRBV6-3 TGTGCCACGCGGACAGAATATACCTACGAGCAGTACTTC CATRTEYTYEQYF
TRBD1 TRBJ1-2 NA TRBV2 TGTGCCAGCAGCGGACCGGGACAGGGTGTTGGCTACACCTTC CASSGPGQGVGYTF
NA TRBJ2-3 NA TRBV6-1 TGTGCCAGCAGTCCGTGGGGGTTCTTAGATACGCAGTATTTT CASSPWGFLDTQYF
NA TRBJ2-5 NA TRBV7-2 TGTGCCAGCAGCTTAGGGGGCGAGTACCAAGAGACCCAGTACTTC CASSLGGEYQETQYF
NA TRBJ1-1 NA TRBV6-1 TGTGCCAGCAGTGAATTCACAAGTGAAGCTTTCTTT CASSEFTSEAFF
TRBD1 TRBJ2-5 few TRBV15 TGTGCCACCAGCGGTTCCGGGACAGCCCAAGAGACCCAGTACTTC CATSGSGTAQETQYF
TRBD2 TRBJ2-7 few TRBV6-2/TRBV6-3 TGTGCCAGCAGTTTCCCACGAAGCGGGAGGGCTGACGAGCAGTACTTC CASSFPRSGRADEQYF
TRBD2 TRBJ2-1 few TRBV7-2 TGTGCCAGCAGCTTGAGCGGGGGTGGACGTGAGCAGTTCTTC CASSLSGGGREQFF
NA TRBJ2-1 few TRBV10-3 TGTGCCATCAGTGATGACTCGAGGCAAGGGAATGAGCAGTTCTTC CAISDDSRQGNEQFF
NA TRBJ1-5 NA TRBV27 TGTGCCAGCAGTTTGACAGAAATTGATCAGCCCCAGCATTTT CASSLTEIDQPQHF
NA TRBJ2-7 NA TRBV10-3 TGTGCCATCAGGGCCGAGCCCGCCTACGAGCAGTACTTC CAIRAEPAYEQYF
NA TRBJ2-7 NA TRBV4-1 TGCGCCAGCAGCCACGCCGGGCCATCCTACGAGCAGTACTTC CASSHAGPSYEQYF
NA TRBJ2-3 NA TRBV5-1 TGCGCCAGCAGCCCAAAGGGGGACATCGGCAATGAGCAGTATTTT CASSPKGDIGNEQYF
TRBD2 TRBJ2-1 few TRBV12-3/TRBV12-4 TGTGCCAGCAGTCCGCGGACTAGCGGGAAGGTAGGGGGTGAGCAGTTCTTC CASSPRTSGKVGGEQFF
NA TRBJ2-1 few TRBV27 TGTGCCAGCAGTCAAGCGGAGAGCTCCTACAATGAGCAGTTCTTC CASSQAESSYNEQFF
NA TRBJ2-7 many TRBV29-1 TGCAGCGTCACCACTAGGAACGAGCAGTACTTC CSVTTRNEQYF
NA TRBJ1-1 NA TRBV20-1 TGCAGTGCTAGAGATTGGCAAAACACTGAAGCTTTCTTT CSARDWQNTEAFF
TRBD2 TRBJ2-4 NA TRBV7-2 TGTGCCAGCAGCTTCACTAGCGGGTTTGAAGACATTCAGTACTTC CASSFTSGFEDIQYF
NA TRBJ1-2 NA TRBV18 TGTGCCAGCTCACCGGCAGGGGACATCTATGGCTACACCTTC CASSPAGDIYGYTF
TRBD2 TRBJ2-3 NA TRBV7-7 TGTGCCAGCAGCTTAGCTTCAACAACTAGCGGCAGTTTCACAGATACGCAGTATTTT CASSLASTTSGSFTDTQYF
TRBD2 TRBJ2-1 NA TRBV5-1 TGCGCCAGCAGCTTGCTTTTAGCGGGAGGCTCCTACAATGAGCAGTTCTTC CASSLLLAGGSYNEQFF
NA TRBJ2-1 NA TRBV10-3 TGTGCCATCAGCGTACTAGAAGGGGAAATATGGAATGAGCAGTTCTTC CAISVLEGEIWNEQFF
NA TRBJ2-7 few TRBV25-1 TGTGCCAGCAGTGATCTCCGGGACGGGGGCCACGAGCAGTACTTC CASSDLRDGGHEQYF
TRBD2 TRBJ2-3 NA TRBV3-1 TGTGCCAGCAGCCCGCGCGCGGGGGAGACCACAGATACGCAGTATTTT CASSPRAGETTDTQYF
NA TRBJ1-6 NA TRBV3-1 TGTGCCAGCAGCCCGGCCCTATCATCGGCCTCACCCCTCCACTTT CASSPALSSASPLHF
NA TRBJ2-5 NA TRBV30 TGTGCCTGGGAGGGACGGGACACCAAAGAGACCCAGTACTTC CAWEGRDTKETQYF
NA TRBJ1-2 few TRBV6-5 TGTGCCGCTGGAGGGGACTATGGCTACACCTTC CAAGGDYGYTF
NA TRBJ2-1 NA TRBV7-2 TGTGCCAGCAGACTCCGGGACCAACACAATGAGCAGTTCTTC CASRLRDQHNEQFF
NA TRBJ1-1 NA TRBV2 TGTGCCAGCAGTAACACACCCTCGGGGACTGAAGCTTTCTTT CASSNTPSGTEAFF
NA TRBJ2-5 NA TRBV20-1 TGCAGTGCTAGAGATTGGTCGGGAGAGACCCAGTACTTC CSARDWSGETQYF
NA TRBJ2-3 NA TRBV18 TGTGCCAGCTCACCACCGTCTAGTAGCACAGATACGCAGTATTTT CASSPPSSSTDTQYF
TRBD2 TRBJ2-2 NA TRBV3-1 TGTGCCAGCAGCCCTGGACTAGCGGGAGTCGGGGAGCTGTTTTTT CASSPGLAGVGELFF
NA TRBJ2-7 NA TRBV9 TGTGCCAGCAGCGTAACAGCATACTCCTACGAGCAGTACTTC CASSVTAYSYEQYF
NA TRBJ2-7 NA TRBV27 TGTGCCAGCAGTTCTATAGAGGGGCAGTACTTC CASSSIEGQYF
TRBD1 TRBJ1-2 NA TRBV20-1 TGCAGTGCGGACGACAGGGGCTATGGCTACACCTTC CSADDRGYGYTF
NA TRBJ1-6 NA TRBV10-3 TGTGCCATCAGTGATGGGGGGAGTGCTATTAATTCACCCCTCCACTTT CAISDGGSAINSPLHF
NA TRBJ2-5 NA TRBV27 TGTGCCAGCAGTGTAATACAGGGCCTAGAGCAGTACTTC CASSVIQGLEQYF
TRBD1 TRBJ2-3 NA TRBV12-3/TRBV12-4 TGTGCCAGCCGACAGGGGATAACAGATACGCAGTATTTT CASRQGITDTQYF
NA TRBJ2-1 NA TRBV7-8 TGTGCCGGCAGCTTAAACCTGGCACTTAGCGGCAATGAGCAGTTCTTC CAGSLNLALSGNEQFF
NA TRBJ2-4 NA TRBV3-1 TGTGCCAGCAGCGCAGGGGCGGAGGCCAAAAACATTCAGTACTTC CASSAGAEAKNIQYF
TRBD2 TRBJ2-1 NA TRBV7-9 TGTGCCAGCAGTTCTAGCGGGAGGGGGAATGAGCAGTTCTTC CASSSSGRGNEQFF
NA TRBJ2-3 NA TRBV6-5 TGTGCCAGCAGTTACTCGCCGGGAGTGGGCACAGATACGCAGTATTTT CASSYSPGVGTDTQYF
NA TRBJ1-2 NA TRBV7-9 TGTGCCAGCAGTCAGGCCTCTTTAAACTATGGCTACACCTTC CASSQASLNYGYTF